The clone carrying this T cell receptor (beta chain) was counted between two and nine times. Its specificity is unknown. Trimming cost V 5 bases and J 5 bases; bases outside gene matches: 7. The CDR3 contains 15 residues. Germline CDR1 reads SNHLY; CDR2 reads FYNNEI. The sample is drawn from a study of T cells in Graves' hyperthyroidism and ophthalmopathy. TCR beta CDR3 regions were amplified from RNA. An initial round of RT-PCR targeting the TCR CDR3 relied on the HTBI primer set. In TCRdb, the multiplex PCR reads were re-called with MiXCR into one record per CDR3 protein. The sample holds more than 550,000 distinct CDR3 sequences; just under 45% are singletons and the top ten take about 7.2%. Overall study findings and caveats: In simple terms, a model built on 13 V-J features told ophthalmopathy apart from stable hyperthyroidism. Blood also held most thyroid clonotypes expanded beyond 0.001. Ophthalmopathy got predicted by the model a median around 6.6 months before its onset.

The sequence was collected from an adult man with Graves' disease, either hyperthyroidism or ophthalmopathy (not recorded which). The sample consisted of peripheral blood or thyroid tissue (not recorded which). The V call is TRBV2, the J call TRBJ1-4; TRBD1 matches 8 bases. CDR3 sequence: CASSPGTGRNEKLFF. Here the CDR3 DNA reads TGTGCCAGCAGTCCCGGGACAGGACGCAATGAAAAACTGTTTTTT.